This note documents a single T cell receptor (beta chain) sequence. This entry is derived from a study of technical replicates of blood from several donors. Assay used: immunoSEQ multiplex PCR; TCRdb lists only in-frame clones, some missing. The data show approximately 100,000 clones, approximately 94% seen once. Germline loops: CDR1 SEHNR, CDR2 FQNEAQ (reference sequence). V was shortened by 3 bases and J by 8 bases, with 11 bases between the two germline ends. The CDR3 totals 14 residues. Specimen: T cells isolated from PBMCs. The source is a human donor in good health. This chain connects TRBV7-9 to TRBJ1-6, with unresolved D. The chain's CDR3 is CASSFGFRDSPLHF. The CDR3 DNA follows: TGTGCCAGCAGCTTCGGATTTCGGGATTCACCCCTCCACTTT.